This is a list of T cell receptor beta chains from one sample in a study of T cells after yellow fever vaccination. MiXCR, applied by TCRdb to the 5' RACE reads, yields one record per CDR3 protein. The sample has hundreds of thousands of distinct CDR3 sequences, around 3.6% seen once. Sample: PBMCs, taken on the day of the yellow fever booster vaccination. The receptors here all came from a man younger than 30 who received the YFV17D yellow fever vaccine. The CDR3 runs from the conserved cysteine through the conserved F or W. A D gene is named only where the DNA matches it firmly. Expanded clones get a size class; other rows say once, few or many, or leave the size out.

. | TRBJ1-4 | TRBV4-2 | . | TGTGCCAGCAGCCAAGTTCTAGCGGCTAATGAAAAACTGTTTTTT | CASSQVLAANEKLFF
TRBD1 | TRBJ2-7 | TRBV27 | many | TGTGCCAGCCGGACAGGGAGCTCCTACGAGCAGTACTTC | CASRTGSSYEQYF
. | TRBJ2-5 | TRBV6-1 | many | TGTGCCAGCACGCCAGGGGGGCCGGTTGTGACCCAGTACTTC | CASTPGGPVVTQYF
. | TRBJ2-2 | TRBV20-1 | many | TGCAGTGCTATACCCCTTAACACCGGGGAGCTGTTTTTT | CSAIPLNTGELFF
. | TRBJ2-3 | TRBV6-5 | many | TGTGCCAGCAGTTACTCGGGGAAGTTCCGAGATACGCAGTATTTT | CASSYSGKFRDTQYF
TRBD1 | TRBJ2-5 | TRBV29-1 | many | TGCAGCGCCCACAGGGGTCGGGAGACCCAGTACTTC | CSAHRGRETQYF
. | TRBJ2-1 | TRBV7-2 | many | TGTGCCAGCAGCTTAGTTGTGTGGGAGCAGTTCTTC | CASSLVVWEQFF
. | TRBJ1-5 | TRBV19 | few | TGTGCCAGAGGAGTATTGGGGGCGTTGGGTAATCAGCCCCAGCATTTT | CARGVLGALGNQPQHF
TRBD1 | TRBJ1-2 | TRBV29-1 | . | TGCAGCGCTACCTCAGGGGGCCTAACTTACCAGGATGGCTACACCTTC | CSATSGGLTYQDGYTF
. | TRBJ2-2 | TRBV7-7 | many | TGTGCCAGCAGCTTAGACCTGGGGGCTGGGGAGCTGTTTTTT | CASSLDLGAGELFF
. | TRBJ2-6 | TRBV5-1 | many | TGCGCCAGCAGCCCGGACCCCTCTGGGGCCAACGTCCTGACTTTC | CASSPDPSGANVLTF
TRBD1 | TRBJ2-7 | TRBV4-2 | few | TGTGCCAGCAGCCAGGAGCTCACAGGGGGTGGGTCTCCCGAGCAGTACTTC | CASSQELTGGGSPEQYF
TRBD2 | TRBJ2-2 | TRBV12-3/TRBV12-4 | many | TGTGCCAGCCGACTAGCGGGGACATCCCTCACCGGGGAGCTGTTTTTT | CASRLAGTSLTGELFF
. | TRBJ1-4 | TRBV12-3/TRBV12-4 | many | TGTGCCAGCGGGGAAATAACAAAAGAAAAACTGTTTTTT | CASGEITKEKLFF
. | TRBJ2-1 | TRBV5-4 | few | TGTGCCAGCAGACGACAGCTTCCTCCCAATGAGCAGTTCTTC | CASRRQLPPNEQFF
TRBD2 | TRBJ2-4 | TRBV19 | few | TGTGCCACTTTGGCGGGGGGGAAAAAAAACATTCAGTACTTC | CATLAGGKKNIQYF
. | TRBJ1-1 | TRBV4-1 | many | TGCGCCAGCAGCCAAGGTAAAGTAAACACTGAAGCTTTCTTT | CASSQGKVNTEAFF
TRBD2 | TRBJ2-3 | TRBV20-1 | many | TGCAGTGCTAAGCCCCCCGGGGGGACTAGCTTGCCAGATACGCAGTATTTT | CSAKPPGGTSLPDTQYF
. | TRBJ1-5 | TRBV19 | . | TGTGCCAGTACCCGTGGGGTCCTTAGCAATCAGCCCCAGCATTTT | CASTRGVLSNQPQHF
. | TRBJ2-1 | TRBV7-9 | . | TGTGCCAGCAGCTTGGCACAGGGTTTACCGAATGAGCAGTTCTTC | CASSLAQGLPNEQFF
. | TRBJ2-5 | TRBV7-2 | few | TGTGCCAGCAGCTACTACCGGGACGGAAAAGAGACCCAGTACTTC | CASSYYRDGKETQYF
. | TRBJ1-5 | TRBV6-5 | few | TGTGCCAGCGCTACAGGGAGGGATCAGCCCCAGCATTTT | CASATGRDQPQHF
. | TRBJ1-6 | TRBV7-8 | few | TGTGCCAGCAGCTACCGCAGGGGCCAATATTCACCCCTCCACTTT | CASSYRRGQYSPLHF
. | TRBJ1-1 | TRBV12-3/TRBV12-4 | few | TGTGCCAGTAATACAGGGATTGGAGCTTTCTTT | CASNTGIGAFF
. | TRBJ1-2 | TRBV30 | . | TGTGCCTGGAGTCAGCCGAACTATGGCTACACCTTC | CAWSQPNYGYTF
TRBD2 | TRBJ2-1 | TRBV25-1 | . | TGTGCCAGCAGTGAATCGGGGGGGAGGAGGCTGTTATACAATGAGCAGTTCTTC | CASSESGGRRLLYNEQFF
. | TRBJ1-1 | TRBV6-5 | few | TGTGCCAGCAGTTATAGCTGGGGGGTGAACACTGAAGCTTTCTTT | CASSYSWGVNTEAFF
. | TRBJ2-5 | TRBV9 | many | TGTGCCAGCAGCGTAGGGGACATTCAAGAGACCCAGTACTTC | CASSVGDIQETQYF
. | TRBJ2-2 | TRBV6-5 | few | TGTGCCAGCAGTTACTCTCCCGGGGGGAACACCGGGGAGCTGTTTTTT | CASSYSPGGNTGELFF
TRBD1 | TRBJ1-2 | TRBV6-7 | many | TGTGCCAGCAGTTACAGACGGACAGGGATGCACTATGGCTACACCTTC | CASSYRRTGMHYGYTF
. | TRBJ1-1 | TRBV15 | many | TGTGCCACCCAATCCACAGGGAACACTGAAGCTTTCTTT | CATQSTGNTEAFF
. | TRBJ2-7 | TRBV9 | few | TGTGCCAGCAGCGTAGGACCCAGAGTACCCCTCTACGAGCAGTACTTC | CASSVGPRVPLYEQYF
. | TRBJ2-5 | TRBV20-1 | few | TGCAGTGCTAGCTCGGGGGACCAAGAGACCCAGTACTTC | CSASSGDQETQYF
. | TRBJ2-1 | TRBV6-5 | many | TGTGCCAGCAGTTCCCCCTGGGACCAATACAATGAGCAGTTCTTC | CASSSPWDQYNEQFF
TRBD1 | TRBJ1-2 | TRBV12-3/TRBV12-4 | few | TGTGCCAGCAGTATAGGGACAGGGGGATTATATGGCTACACCTTC | CASSIGTGGLYGYTF
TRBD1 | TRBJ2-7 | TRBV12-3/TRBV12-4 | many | TGTGCCAGCACCGGGACAGGGGGCTGGTACGAGCAGTACTTC | CASTGTGGWYEQYF
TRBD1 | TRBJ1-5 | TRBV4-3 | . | TGCGCCAGCAGCCAAGATTTGGACAGGCGGGAGCCCCAGCATTTT | CASSQDLDRREPQHF
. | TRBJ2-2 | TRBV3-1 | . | TGTGCCAGCAGCAAATCGGAAGGGACCGGGGAGCTGTTTTTT | CASSKSEGTGELFF
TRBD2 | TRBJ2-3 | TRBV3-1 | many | TGTGCCAGCAGCCCCAAGCGGGGGGGCACAGATACGCAGTATTTT | CASSPKRGGTDTQYF
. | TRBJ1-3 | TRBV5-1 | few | TGCGCCAGCAGCTTGGTTCCCCGGGCCTCTGGAAACACCATATATTTT | CASSLVPRASGNTIYF
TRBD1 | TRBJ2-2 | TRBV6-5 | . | TGTGCCAGCAGTTACCGGACAGGGCCCGGGGAGCTGTTTTTT | CASSYRTGPGELFF
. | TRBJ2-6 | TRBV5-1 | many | TGCGCCAGCAGCTTTATGCCGGGAATCTCTGGGGCCAACGTCCTGACTTTC | CASSFMPGISGANVLTF
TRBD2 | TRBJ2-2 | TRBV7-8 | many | TGTGCCAGCAGCCTTCCCCGGGGGGGCGCGATCGGTTGGGCCGGGGAGCTGTTTTTT | CASSLPRGGAIGWAGELFF
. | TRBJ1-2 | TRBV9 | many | TGTGCCAGCAGCGTAGCCGGGGGGACTAACTATGGCTACACCTTC | CASSVAGGTNYGYTF
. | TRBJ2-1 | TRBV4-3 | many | TGCGCCAGCAGCCAAGGCTCCAGCTCCTACAATGAGCAGTTCTTC | CASSQGSSSYNEQFF
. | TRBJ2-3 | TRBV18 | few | TGTGCCAGCTCACCACAGAGTCACACAGATACGCAGTATTTT | CASSPQSHTDTQYF
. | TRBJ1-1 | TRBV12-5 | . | TGTGCTAGTGGCAACGCGCCGGTTGCTTGGAACACTGAAGCTTTCTTT | CASGNAPVAWNTEAFF
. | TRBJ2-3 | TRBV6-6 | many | TGTGCCAGCAGCACCCGAGATACGCAGTATTTT | CASSTRDTQYF
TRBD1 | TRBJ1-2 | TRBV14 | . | TGTGCCAGCAGCCAAGACAGGGGGCGAGCTAACTATGGCTACACCTTC | CASSQDRGRANYGYTF
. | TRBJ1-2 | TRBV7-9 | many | TGTGCCAGCAGCTTATTGAAGGGGGAGGGCTACACCTTC | CASSLLKGEGYTF
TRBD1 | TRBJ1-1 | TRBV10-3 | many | TGTGCCATCAGATCGGACAGGGTGAACACTGAAGCTTTCTTT | CAIRSDRVNTEAFF
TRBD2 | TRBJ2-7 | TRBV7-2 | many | TGTGCCAGCAGCCGGGGACCCTGGCGGGGGGTAACCTACGAGCAGTACTTC | CASSRGPWRGVTYEQYF
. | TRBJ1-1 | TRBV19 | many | TGTGCCAGTGGACGTGGTACTGAAGCTTTCTTT | CASGRGTEAFF
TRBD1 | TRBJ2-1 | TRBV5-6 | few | TGTGCCAGCAGCTGGGGACAGGGGGAATCCAATGAGCAGTTCTTC | CASSWGQGESNEQFF
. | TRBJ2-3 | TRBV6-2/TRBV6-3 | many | TGTGCCAGCAGTCCCCGAGGGAAAGGATACACAGATACGCAGTATTTT | CASSPRGKGYTDTQYF
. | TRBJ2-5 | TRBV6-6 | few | TGTGCCAGCAGTTTACGAATCGGGACCCAGTACTTC | CASSLRIGTQYF
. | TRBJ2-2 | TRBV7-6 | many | TGTGCCAGCAGCTTAGCGCGGAGGGGATTCACCGGGGAGCTGTTTTTT | CASSLARRGFTGELFF